Below, one TCR beta chain is given with its context. The V gene lost 3 bases and the J gene lost 0 bases, with 13 bases spanning the gap. The CDR3 covers 16 residues. Germline CDR1 reads SGDLS; CDR2 reads YYNGEE. This specimen belongs to a study of blood T cell repertoires in COVID-19. Overall study: Sources were T cells, B-cell-depleted T cells, or PBMCs; the material itself was cDNA or gDNA.

The authors' processing: Amplification of reference gene primers provided the estimated nucleated cell counts. TCRdb's copy holds only in-frame clones and misses some; the assay was immunoSEQ multiplex PCR. Clone size and the V and J calls come from that table; the DNA yielded D and trimming. Of fewer than 300,000 clones in the sample, more than 75% are singletons; the top ten hold 0.9% to 1%. Material for sequencing was peripheral blood. J is TRBJ1-3 and V is TRBV9; tentatively, D is TRBD1 (5 bases). The clonotype originates from a woman in her forties who had recovered from COVID-19. CDR3: CASSGVDSHSGNTIYF. The CDR3 coding sequence is TGTGCCAGCAGCGGAGTAGACAGCCACTCTGGAAACACCATATATTTT.